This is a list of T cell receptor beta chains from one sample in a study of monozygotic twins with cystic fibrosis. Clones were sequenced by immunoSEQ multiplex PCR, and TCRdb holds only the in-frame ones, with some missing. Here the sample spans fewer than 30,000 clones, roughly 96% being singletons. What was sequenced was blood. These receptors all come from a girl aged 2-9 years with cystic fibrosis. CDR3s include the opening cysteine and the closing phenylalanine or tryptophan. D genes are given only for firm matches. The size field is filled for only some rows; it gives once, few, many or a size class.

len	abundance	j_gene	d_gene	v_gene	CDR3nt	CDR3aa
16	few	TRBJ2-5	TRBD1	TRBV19	TGTGCCAGTAGTATAGTGAGTCGAGGGGGCTGGGAGACCCAGTACTTC	CASSIVSRGGWETQYF
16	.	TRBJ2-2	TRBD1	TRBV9	TGTGCCAGCAGCGTCGGGACAGGGTATGGGACCGGGGAGCTGTTTTTT	CASSVGTGYGTGELFF
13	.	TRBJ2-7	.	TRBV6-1	TGTGCCACCTCCGGACACTCGACCTACGAGCAGTACTTC	CATSGHSTYEQYF
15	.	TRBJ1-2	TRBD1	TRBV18	TGTGCCAGCTCACCAGGACAGGGGGCATACTATGGCTACACCTTC	CASSPGQGAYYGYTF
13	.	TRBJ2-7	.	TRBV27	TGTGCCAGCAGTTTACGGACCCGCTACGAGCAGTACTTC	CASSLRTRYEQYF
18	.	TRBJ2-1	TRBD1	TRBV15	TGTGCCACCAGCAGAGGGTTCTATTGGGGACAGGGTTACAATGAGCAGTTCTTC	CATSRGFYWGQGYNEQFF
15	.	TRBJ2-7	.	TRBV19	TGTGCCAGTAGTTTCTCGACCGGGATGCCCTACGAGCAGTACTTC	CASSFSTGMPYEQYF
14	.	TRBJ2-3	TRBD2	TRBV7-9	TGTGCCAGCAGAGGGACTAGCGGGAGCCCTACGCAGTATTTT	CASRGTSGSPTQYF
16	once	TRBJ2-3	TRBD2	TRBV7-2	TGTGCCAGCAGCTCCGGACTAGCGGGAGTGGGGGATACGCAGTATTTT	CASSSGLAGVGDTQYF
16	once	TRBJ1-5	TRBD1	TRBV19	TGTGCCAGTAGCCTTGACGGGACAGGATACAATCAGCCCCAGCATTTT	CASSLDGTGYNQPQHF
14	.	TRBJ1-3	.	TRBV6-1	TGTGCCAGCATATGGGGGGGAGGTGGAAACACCATATATTTT	CASIWGGGGNTIYF
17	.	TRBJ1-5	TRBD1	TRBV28	TGTGCCAGCAGTTTGGAATTCGCAGGGGGTTTGCGTCAGCCCCAGCATTTT	CASSLEFAGGLRQPQHF
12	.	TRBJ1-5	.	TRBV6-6	TGTGCCAGCAGATTCACCGATCAGCCCCAGCATTTT	CASRFTDQPQHF
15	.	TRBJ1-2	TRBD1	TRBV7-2	TGTGCCAGCAGCTTAGACAGGGGGACTAACTATGGCTACACCTTC	CASSLDRGTNYGYTF
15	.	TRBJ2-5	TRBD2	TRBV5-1	TGCGCCAGCAGCCCGGGGACTAGCGCCGGAGAGACCCAGTACTTC	CASSPGTSAGETQYF
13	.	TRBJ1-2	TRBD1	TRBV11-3	TGTGCCAGCCGGGACAGCTATAACTATGGCTACACCTTC	CASRDSYNYGYTF
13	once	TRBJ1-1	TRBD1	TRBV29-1	TGCAGCGTGCAAACCTACAGGGGGCCGTGGGCTTTCTTT	CSVQTYRGPWAFF